Listed below are T cell receptor beta chains from one sample, sequenced in a study of memory CD4+ T cells and cytomegalovirus serostatus. Here immunoSEQ multiplex PCR was the method, and the copy in TCRdb shows in-frame clones only, minus some. The table lists under 55,000 clones, around 80% of them singletons. Sequences were obtained from memory CD4+ T cells from blood. Receptors originate from an adult in good health and CMV-seropositive. Each CDR3 is given with its conserved first and last residue. A D gene is named only where the DNA matches it firmly. Expanded clones get a size class; other rows say once, few or many, or leave the size out.

J	size	D	V	CDR3	DNA
TRBJ2-7	-	-	TRBV5-6	CASRRTLGYEQYF	TGTGCCAGCAGGCGGACACTGGGATACGAGCAGTACTTC
TRBJ2-5	-	-	TRBV5-6	CASSLDIRRKETQYF	TGTGCCAGCAGCTTGGACATCCGGCGAAAAGAGACCCAGTACTTC
TRBJ2-1	-	-	TRBV9	CASSVVTGSYNEQFF	TGTGCCAGCAGCGTAGTAACCGGCTCCTACAATGAGCAGTTCTTC
TRBJ2-3	-	-	TRBV11-3	CASSYREGPTDTQYF	TGTGCCAGCAGCTACAGGGAGGGTCCCACAGATACGCAGTATTTT
TRBJ2-3	-	-	TRBV5-1	CASSLDGASRLTDTQYF	TGCGCCAGCAGCTTGGACGGGGCTAGCCGGCTAACAGATACGCAGTATTTT
TRBJ2-1	-	TRBD2	TRBV6-4	CASSAGLVRSNEQFF	TGTGCCAGCAGTGCGGGACTAGTACGTTCAAATGAGCAGTTCTTC
TRBJ1-6	-	-	TRBV10-2	CASSEGELSYNSPLHF	TGCGCCAGCAGCGAGGGGGAACTCTCCTATAATTCACCCCTCCACTTT
TRBJ1-1	-	-	TRBV19	CASSPRYPGHMETEAFF	TGTGCCAGTAGTCCGCGTTACCCGGGACATATGGAAACTGAAGCTTTCTTT
TRBJ1-5	few	TRBD1	TRBV7-2	CASSLETGMKPQHF	TGTGCCAGCAGCTTAGAGACAGGGATGAAGCCCCAGCATTTT
TRBJ2-7	few	-	TRBV11-2	CASSPSGLDREQYF	TGTGCCAGCAGCCCCTCGGGGCTAGACCGCGAGCAGTACTTC
TRBJ2-3	-	-	TRBV28	CASSLSRGIAGGLQYF	TGTGCCAGCAGCCTCTCAAGGGGGATAGCTGGAGGGTTGCAGTATTTT
TRBJ2-3	once	-	TRBV5-1	CASSHQVSTDTQYF	TGCGCCAGCAGTCACCAAGTCAGCACAGATACGCAGTATTTT
TRBJ1-1	once	-	TRBV27	CASSLSENTEAFF	TGTGCCAGCAGTTTATCAGAGAACACTGAAGCTTTCTTT
TRBJ2-7	-	-	TRBV4-1	CASSPGGGISYEQYF	TGCGCCAGCAGCCCCGGCGGCGGGATCTCCTACGAGCAGTACTTC
TRBJ1-1	-	-	TRBV5-1	CASSREGRGAEAFF	TGCGCCAGCAGCCGGGAGGGCAGGGGTGCTGAAGCTTTCTTT
TRBJ2-1	-	-	TRBV5-1	CASSPDSPPEQFF	TGCGCCAGCAGCCCGGACAGCCCCCCTGAGCAGTTCTTC
TRBJ2-4	-	TRBD1	TRBV5-1	CASSLGGTGVHIQYF	TGCGCCAGCAGCTTGGGAGGGACAGGGGTTCACATTCAGTACTTC
TRBJ1-2	-	-	TRBV30	CAWSVQLYGYTF	TGTGCCTGGAGTGTGCAGCTCTATGGCTACACCTTC
TRBJ1-4	-	-	TRBV5-1	CASSWGRGNGEKLFF	TGCGCCAGCAGCTGGGGACGGGGTAACGGTGAAAAACTGTTTTTT
TRBJ2-7	-	-	TRBV6-1	CASSLRPTYEQYF	TGTGCCAGCAGTCTCCGGCCCACCTACGAGCAGTACTTC
TRBJ2-5	-	-	TRBV7-9	CASSFEEGTQYF	TGTGCCAGCAGCTTCGAAGAAGGAACCCAGTACTTC
TRBJ1-6	-	TRBD1	TRBV7-8	CASSLAGQGNSPLHF	TGTGCCAGCAGCTTAGCGGGACAGGGGAATTCACCCCTCCACTTT
TRBJ1-2	-	-	TRBV18	CASSPTATSSNYGYTF	TGTGCCAGCTCACCCACGGCCACCTCTTCTAACTATGGCTACACCTTC
TRBJ2-2	-	TRBD2	TRBV7-2	CASSFGGGAPGELFF	TGTGCCAGCAGCTTCGGCGGGGGGGCCCCCGGGGAGCTGTTTTTT
TRBJ2-5	-	-	TRBV29-1	CSVRQGGGETQYF	TGCAGCGTGAGACAGGGCGGGGGAGAGACCCAGTACTTC
TRBJ2-1	-	TRBD2	TRBV27	CASSSLLAGGNEQFF	TGTGCCAGCAGTTCCCTCCTAGCGGGGGGCAATGAGCAGTTCTTC
TRBJ2-7	-	-	TRBV2	CASSEARTLGEQYF	TGTGCCAGCAGTGAAGCGCGAACTTTGGGCGAGCAGTACTTC
TRBJ2-7	-	-	TRBV5-6	CASSLGQRIREQYF	TGTGCCAGCAGCTTGGGGCAGAGGATCCGCGAGCAGTACTTC
TRBJ1-6	-	-	TRBV5-6	CASRLYNSPLHF	TGTGCCAGCCGCCTCTATAATTCACCCCTCCACTTT
TRBJ1-5	-	-	TRBV18	CASSPLRGSGNANQPQHF	TGTGCCAGCTCACCACTCCGGGGGTCCGGGAATGCCAATCAGCCCCAGCATTTT
TRBJ1-1	-	-	TRBV7-3	CASSLTGTTEAFF	TGTGCCAGCAGCTTAACTGGGACAACGGAAGCTTTCTTT
TRBJ1-1	-	TRBD1	TRBV6-8	CAIPARPDRGSNSVNTEAFF	TGTGCCATCCCAGCGCGGCCTGACAGGGGCTCGAACTCGGTGAACACTGAAGCTTTCTTT
TRBJ2-7	-	-	TRBV7-9	CASSLDAAGQSSYEQYF	TGTGCCAGCAGCTTAGACGCGGCGGGGCAAAGCTCCTACGAGCAGTACTTC
TRBJ2-3	once	TRBD2	TRBV5-6	CASSPNGGTDTQYF	TGTGCCAGCAGCCCTAACGGGGGGACAGATACGCAGTATTTT
TRBJ2-1	-	TRBD2	TRBV5-1	CASSYGTSVGNEQFF	TGCGCCAGCAGCTACGGGACTAGCGTCGGCAATGAGCAGTTCTTC
TRBJ2-7	-	-	TRBV7-2	CASSFGQFYEQYF	TGTGCCAGCAGTTTTGGACAGTTCTACGAGCAGTACTTC
TRBJ1-4	few	-	TRBV7-2	CASGRQRGEKLFF	TGTGCCAGCGGACGGCAGAGAGGGGAAAAACTGTTTTTT
TRBJ2-1	few	TRBD2	TRBV5-1	CASSSPTSGKNNEQFF	TGCGCCAGCAGCTCACCAACTAGCGGGAAGAACAATGAGCAGTTCTTC
TRBJ1-1	-	-	TRBV5-1	CASSPPLRGEAFF	TGCGCCAGCAGCCCCCCCCTACGGGGCGAAGCTTTCTTT
TRBJ1-4	-	-	TRBV19	CASSQGGGTSSWEKLFF	TGTGCCAGTAGCCAAGGTGGGGGGACTTCTTCGTGGGAAAAACTGTTTTTT
TRBJ1-1	few	TRBD1	TRBV9	CAHRGLAEAFF	TGTGCCCACAGGGGGCTCGCTGAAGCTTTCTTT
TRBJ1-2	-	TRBD1	TRBV4-2	CASSQVSYRGEFLNYGYTF	TGTGCCAGCAGCCAAGTAAGTTACAGGGGCGAGTTCCTTAACTATGGCTACACCTTC
TRBJ1-1	few	TRBD1	TRBV6-6	CASSYPGTGVPEAFF	TGTGCCAGCAGTTATCCCGGGACAGGGGTCCCTGAAGCTTTCTTT
TRBJ1-6	few	-	TRBV25-1	CASSRSMGGRGSPLHF	TGTGCCAGCAGTCGATCTATGGGGGGAAGGGGGTCACCCCTCCACTTT
TRBJ2-7	-	-	TRBV15	CATSSRGAESSYEQYF	TGTGCCACCAGCAGCCGAGGGGCAGAGAGCTCCTACGAGCAGTACTTC
TRBJ2-1	-	TRBD2	TRBV6-5	CASSFTGTSGREEQFF	TGTGCCAGCAGTTTTACCGGGACTAGCGGGAGAGAAGAGCAGTTCTTC
TRBJ2-1	once	TRBD2	TRBV15	CATSRGGTSGTYNEQFF	TGTGCCACCAGCAGAGGGGGGACTAGCGGGACCTACAATGAGCAGTTCTTC
TRBJ1-2	few	TRBD1	TRBV27	CASAGQGPNGYTF	TGTGCCAGCGCGGGACAGGGGCCTAATGGCTACACCTTC